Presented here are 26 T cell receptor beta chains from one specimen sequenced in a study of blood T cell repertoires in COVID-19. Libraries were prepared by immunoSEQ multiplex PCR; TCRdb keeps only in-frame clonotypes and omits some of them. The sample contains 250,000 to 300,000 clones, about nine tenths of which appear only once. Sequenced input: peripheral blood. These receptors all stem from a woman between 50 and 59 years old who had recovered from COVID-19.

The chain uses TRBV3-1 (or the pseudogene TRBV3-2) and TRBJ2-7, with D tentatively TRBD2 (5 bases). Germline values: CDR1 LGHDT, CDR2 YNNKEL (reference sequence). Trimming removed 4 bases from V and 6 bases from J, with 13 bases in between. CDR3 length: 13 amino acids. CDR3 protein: CASSLGRGCEQYF. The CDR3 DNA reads TGTGCCAGCAGCCTAGGCCGAGGGTGCGAGCAGTACTTC.

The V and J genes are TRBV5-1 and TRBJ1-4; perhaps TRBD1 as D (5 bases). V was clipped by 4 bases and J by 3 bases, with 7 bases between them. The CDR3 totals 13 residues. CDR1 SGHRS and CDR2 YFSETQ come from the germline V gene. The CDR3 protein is CASSRTPNEKLFF. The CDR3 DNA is TGCGCCAGCAGCCGGACACCTAATGAAAAACTGTTTTTT.

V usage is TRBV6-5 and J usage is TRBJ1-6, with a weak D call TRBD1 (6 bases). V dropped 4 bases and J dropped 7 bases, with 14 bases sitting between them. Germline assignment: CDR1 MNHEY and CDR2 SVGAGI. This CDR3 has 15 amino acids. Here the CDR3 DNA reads TGTGCCAGCAGTTTCTCACAGGGAGCCAATTCACCCCTCCACTTT. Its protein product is CASSFSQGANSPLHF.

The CDR3 loop is CASSYDRINEKLFF. CDR3 nucleotide sequence: TGTGCCAGCAGCTATGACAGGATTAATGAAAAACTGTTTTTT. The chain uses TRBV6-2 or TRBV6-3 and TRBJ1-4; perhaps TRBD1 as D (6 bases). Per germline, CDR1 MNHEY and CDR2 SVGEGT. V was clipped by 6 bases and J by 4 bases, with 12 bases between them. The CDR3 has 14 amino acids.

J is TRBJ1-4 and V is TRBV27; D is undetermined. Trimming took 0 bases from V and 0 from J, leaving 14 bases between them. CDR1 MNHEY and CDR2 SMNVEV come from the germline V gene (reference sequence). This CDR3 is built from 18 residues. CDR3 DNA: TGTGCCAGCAGTTTATCGTCCTACCCGGAGGCAACTAATGAAAAACTGTTTTTT. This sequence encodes CASSLSSYPEATNEKLFF.

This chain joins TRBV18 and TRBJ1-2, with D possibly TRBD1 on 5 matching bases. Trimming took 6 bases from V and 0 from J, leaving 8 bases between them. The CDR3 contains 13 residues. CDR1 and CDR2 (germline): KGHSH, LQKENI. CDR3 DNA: TGTGCCAGCTCCCTAGGGGCTAACTATGGCTACACCTTC. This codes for CASSLGANYGYTF. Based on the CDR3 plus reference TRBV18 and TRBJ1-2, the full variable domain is NAGVMQNPRHLVRRRGQEARLRCSPMKGHSHVYWYRQLPEEGLKFMVYLQKENIIDESGMPKERFSAEFPKEGPSILRIQQVVRGDSAAYFCASSLGANYGYTFGSGTRLTVV.

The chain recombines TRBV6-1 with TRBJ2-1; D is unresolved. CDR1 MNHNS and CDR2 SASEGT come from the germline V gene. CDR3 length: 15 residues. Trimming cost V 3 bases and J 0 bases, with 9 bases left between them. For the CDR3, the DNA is TGTGCCAGCAGTGAGAGTGCGAGCTCCTACAATGAGCAGTTCTTC. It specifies CASSESASSYNEQFF.

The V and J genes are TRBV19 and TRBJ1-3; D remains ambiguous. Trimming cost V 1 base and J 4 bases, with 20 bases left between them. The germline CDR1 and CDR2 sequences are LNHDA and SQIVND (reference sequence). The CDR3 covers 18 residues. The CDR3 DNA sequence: TGTGCCAGTAGTATAGTCCATCTAGGTGGAGGCGTGGGAAACACCATATATTTT. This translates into CASSIVHLGGGVGNTIYF.

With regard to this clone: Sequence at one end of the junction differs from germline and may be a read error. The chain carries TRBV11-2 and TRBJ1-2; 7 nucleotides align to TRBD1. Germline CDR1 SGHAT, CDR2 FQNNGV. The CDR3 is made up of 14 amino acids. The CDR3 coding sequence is TGTGCCAGCAGCCTTACCCCCGGTGGAGGGGGCGCCGGCTTC. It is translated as CASSLTPGGGGAGF.

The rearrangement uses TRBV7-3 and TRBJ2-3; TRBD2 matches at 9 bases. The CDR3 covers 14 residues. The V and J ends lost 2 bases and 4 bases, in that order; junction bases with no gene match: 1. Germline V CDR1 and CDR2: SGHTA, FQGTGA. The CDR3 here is CASSLAGGSDTQYF. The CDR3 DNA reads TGTGCCAGCAGCTTAGCGGGAGGGTCAGATACGCAGTATTTT.

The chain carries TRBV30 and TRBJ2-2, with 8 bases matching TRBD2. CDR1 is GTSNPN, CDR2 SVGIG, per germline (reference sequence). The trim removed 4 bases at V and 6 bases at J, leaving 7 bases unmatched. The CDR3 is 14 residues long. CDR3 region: CAWKAGLVAGELFF. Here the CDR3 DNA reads TGTGCCTGGAAGGCGGGACTAGTCGCCGGGGAGCTGTTTTTT.

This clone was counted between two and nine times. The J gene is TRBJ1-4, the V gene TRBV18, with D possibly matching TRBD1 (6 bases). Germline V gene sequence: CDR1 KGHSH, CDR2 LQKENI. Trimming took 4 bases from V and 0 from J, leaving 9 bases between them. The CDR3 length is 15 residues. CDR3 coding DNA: TGTGCCAGCTCACGCGGACAGTCAACTAATGAAAAACTGTTTTTT. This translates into CASSRGQSTNEKLFF.

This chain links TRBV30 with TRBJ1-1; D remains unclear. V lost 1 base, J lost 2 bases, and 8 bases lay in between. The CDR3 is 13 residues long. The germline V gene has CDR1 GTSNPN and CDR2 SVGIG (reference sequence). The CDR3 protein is CAWSGQVNTEAFF. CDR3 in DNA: TGTGCCTGGAGTGGGCAGGTTAACACTGAAGCTTTCTTT.

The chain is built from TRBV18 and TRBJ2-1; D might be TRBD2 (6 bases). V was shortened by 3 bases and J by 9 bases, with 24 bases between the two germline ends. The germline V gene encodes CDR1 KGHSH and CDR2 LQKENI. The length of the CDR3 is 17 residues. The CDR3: CASSPHAGTLSHGEQFF. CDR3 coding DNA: TGTGCCAGCTCACCTCACGCGGGGACCCTCTCCCATGGTGAGCAGTTCTTC.

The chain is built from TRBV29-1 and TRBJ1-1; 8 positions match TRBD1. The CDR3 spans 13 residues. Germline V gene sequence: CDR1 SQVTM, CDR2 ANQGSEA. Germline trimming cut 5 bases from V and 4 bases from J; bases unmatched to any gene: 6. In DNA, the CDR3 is TGCAGCGTTAGACAGGGGTCGGGCACTGAAGCTTTCTTT. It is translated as CSVRQGSGTEAFF.

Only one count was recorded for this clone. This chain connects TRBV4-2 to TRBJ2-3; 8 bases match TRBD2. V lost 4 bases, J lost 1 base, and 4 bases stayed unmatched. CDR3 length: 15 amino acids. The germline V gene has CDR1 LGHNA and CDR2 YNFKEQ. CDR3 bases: TGTGCCAGCAGCCTCCCGGGACTAGGCACAGATACGCAGTATTTT. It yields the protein CASSLPGLGTDTQYF.

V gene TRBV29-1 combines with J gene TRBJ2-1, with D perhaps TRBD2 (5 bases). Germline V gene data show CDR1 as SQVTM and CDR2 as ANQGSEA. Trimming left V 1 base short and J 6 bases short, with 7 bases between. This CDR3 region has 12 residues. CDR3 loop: CSVEGGSNEQFF. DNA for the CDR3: TGCAGCGTTGAAGGAGGGAGCAATGAGCAGTTCTTC.

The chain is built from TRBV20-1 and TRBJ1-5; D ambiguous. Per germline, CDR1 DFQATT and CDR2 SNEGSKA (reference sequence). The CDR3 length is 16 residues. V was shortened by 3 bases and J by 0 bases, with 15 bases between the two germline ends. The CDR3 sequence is CSASLPQTVSNQPQHF. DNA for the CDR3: TGCAGTGCTAGTCTCCCACAGACCGTTAGCAATCAGCCCCAGCATTTT.

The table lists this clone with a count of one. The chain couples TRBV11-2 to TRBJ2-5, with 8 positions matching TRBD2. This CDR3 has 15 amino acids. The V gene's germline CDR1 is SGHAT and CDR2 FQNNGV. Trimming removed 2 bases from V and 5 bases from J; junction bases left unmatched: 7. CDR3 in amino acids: CASSLRAGGPETQYF. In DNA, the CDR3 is TGTGCCAGCAGCTTAAGGGCGGGAGGCCCGGAGACCCAGTACTTC.

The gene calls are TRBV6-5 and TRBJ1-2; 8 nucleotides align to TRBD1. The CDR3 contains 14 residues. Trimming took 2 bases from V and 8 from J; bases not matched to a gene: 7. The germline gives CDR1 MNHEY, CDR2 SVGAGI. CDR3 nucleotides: TGTGCCAGCAGTTACGCCGGACAGGGAAAGGGCTACACCTTC. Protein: CASSYAGQGKGYTF.

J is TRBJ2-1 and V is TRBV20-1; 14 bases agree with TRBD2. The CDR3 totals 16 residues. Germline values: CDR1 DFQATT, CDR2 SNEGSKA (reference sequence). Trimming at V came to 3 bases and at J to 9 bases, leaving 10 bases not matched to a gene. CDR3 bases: TGCAGTGCTAGTGTCTTTGGGACTAGCGGGAGCTCTGAGCAGTTCTTC. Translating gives CSASVFGTSGSSEQFF.

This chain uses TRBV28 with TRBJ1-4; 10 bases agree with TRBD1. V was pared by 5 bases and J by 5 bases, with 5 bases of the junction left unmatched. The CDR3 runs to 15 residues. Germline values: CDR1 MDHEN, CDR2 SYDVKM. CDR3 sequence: CASSRWGQGNEKLFF. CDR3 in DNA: TGTGCCAGCAGTCGATGGGGACAGGGGAATGAAAAACTGTTTTTT.

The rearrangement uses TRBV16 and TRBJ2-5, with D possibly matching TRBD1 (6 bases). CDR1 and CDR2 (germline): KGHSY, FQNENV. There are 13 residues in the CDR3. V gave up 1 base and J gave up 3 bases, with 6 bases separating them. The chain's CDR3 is CASSQYREETQYF. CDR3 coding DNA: TGTGCCAGCAGCCAATACAGGGAAGAGACCCAGTACTTC.

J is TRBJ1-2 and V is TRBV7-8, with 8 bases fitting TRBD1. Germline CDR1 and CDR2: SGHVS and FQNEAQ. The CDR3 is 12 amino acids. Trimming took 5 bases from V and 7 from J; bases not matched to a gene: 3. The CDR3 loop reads CASSQDRVGYTF. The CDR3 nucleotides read TGTGCCAGCAGCCAGGACAGGGTTGGCTACACCTTC.

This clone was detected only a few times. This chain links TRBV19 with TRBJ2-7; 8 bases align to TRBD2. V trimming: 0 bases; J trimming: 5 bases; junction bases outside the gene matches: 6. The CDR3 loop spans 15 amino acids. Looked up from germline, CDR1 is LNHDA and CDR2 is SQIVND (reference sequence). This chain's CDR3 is CASSIDRGGMDEQYF. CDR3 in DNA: TGTGCCAGTAGTATAGATCGGGGGGGCATGGACGAGCAGTACTTC.

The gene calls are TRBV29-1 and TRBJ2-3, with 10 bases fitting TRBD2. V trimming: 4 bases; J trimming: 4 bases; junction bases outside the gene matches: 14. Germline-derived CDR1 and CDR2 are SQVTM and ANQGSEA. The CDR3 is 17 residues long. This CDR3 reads CSVGRLAGVLEADTQYF. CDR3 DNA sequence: TGCAGCGTTGGCCGTCTAGCGGGGGTCTTAGAGGCAGATACGCAGTATTTT.